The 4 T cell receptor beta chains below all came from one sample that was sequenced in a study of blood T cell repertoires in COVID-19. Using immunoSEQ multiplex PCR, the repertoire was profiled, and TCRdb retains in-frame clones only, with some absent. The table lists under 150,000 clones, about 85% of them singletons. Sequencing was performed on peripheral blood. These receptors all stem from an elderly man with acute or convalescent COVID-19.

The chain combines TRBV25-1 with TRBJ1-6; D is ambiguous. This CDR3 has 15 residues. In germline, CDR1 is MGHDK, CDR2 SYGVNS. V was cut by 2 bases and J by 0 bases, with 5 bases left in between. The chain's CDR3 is CASSENYSYNSPLHF. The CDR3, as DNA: TGTGCCAGCAGTGAAAACTACTCCTATAATTCACCCCTCCACTTT.

The CDR3 DNA follows: TGTGCCAGCAGTGAAGCGGGAGGGGCGTATGGCTACACCTTC. This sequence encodes CASSEAGGAYGYTF. V and J are TRBV2 and TRBJ1-2; a weak D match, TRBD1 (5 bases). Germline V gene data show CDR1 as SNHLY and CDR2 as FYNNEI. This CDR3 has 14 residues. Trimming pared 0 bases from V and 5 bases from J, leaving 10 bases between.

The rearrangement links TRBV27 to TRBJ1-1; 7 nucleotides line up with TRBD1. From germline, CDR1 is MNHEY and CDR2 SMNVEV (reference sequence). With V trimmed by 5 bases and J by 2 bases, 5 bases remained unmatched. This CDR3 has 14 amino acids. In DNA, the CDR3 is TGTGCCAGCAGTCTGACAGGGAGCAACACTGAAGCTTTCTTT. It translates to CASSLTGSNTEAFF.

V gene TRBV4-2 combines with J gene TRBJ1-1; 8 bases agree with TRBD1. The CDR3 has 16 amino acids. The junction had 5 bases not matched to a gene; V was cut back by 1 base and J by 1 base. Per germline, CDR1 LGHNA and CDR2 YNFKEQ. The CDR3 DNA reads TGTGCCAGCAGCCAAGTTATAGGACAGGGGAACACTGAAGCTTTCTTT. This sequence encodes CASSQVIGQGNTEAFF.